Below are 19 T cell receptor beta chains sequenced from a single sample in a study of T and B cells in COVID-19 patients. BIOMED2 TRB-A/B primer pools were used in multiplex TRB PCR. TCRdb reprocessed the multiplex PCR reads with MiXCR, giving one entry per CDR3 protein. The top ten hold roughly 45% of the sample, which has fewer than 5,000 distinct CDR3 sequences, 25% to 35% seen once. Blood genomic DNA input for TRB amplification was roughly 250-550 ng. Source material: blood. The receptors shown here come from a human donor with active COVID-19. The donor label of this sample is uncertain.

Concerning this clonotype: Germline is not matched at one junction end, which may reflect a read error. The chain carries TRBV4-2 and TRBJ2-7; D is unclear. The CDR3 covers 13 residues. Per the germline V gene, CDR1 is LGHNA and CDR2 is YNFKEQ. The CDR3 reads CASSQGQYGEQYF. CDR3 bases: TGCGCCAGCAGCCAAGGTCAGTATGGCGAGCAGTACTTC.

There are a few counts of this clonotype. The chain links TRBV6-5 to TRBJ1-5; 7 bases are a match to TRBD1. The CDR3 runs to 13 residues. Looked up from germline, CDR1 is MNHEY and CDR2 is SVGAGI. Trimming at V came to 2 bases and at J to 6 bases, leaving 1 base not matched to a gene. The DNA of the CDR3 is TGTGCCAGCAGTTACGCAGGGGGTCAGCCCCAGCATTTT. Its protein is CASSYAGGQPQHF.

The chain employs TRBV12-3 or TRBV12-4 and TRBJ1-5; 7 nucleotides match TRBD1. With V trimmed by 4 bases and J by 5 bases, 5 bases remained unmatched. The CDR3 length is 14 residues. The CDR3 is CASSSQGSHQPQHF. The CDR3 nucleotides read TGTGCCAGCAGTTCACAGGGGAGCCATCAGCCCCAGCATTTT.

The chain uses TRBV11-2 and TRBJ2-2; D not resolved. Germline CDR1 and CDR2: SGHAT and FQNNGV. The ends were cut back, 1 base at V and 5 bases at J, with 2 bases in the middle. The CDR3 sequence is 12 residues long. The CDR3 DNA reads TGTGCCAGCAGCTTAGGTACCGGGGAGCTGTTTTTT. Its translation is CASSLGTGELFF.

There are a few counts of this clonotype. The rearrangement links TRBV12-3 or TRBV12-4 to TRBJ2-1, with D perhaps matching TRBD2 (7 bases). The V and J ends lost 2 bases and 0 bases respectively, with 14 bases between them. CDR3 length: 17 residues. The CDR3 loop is CASSLRGALSSYNEQFF. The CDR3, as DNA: TGTGCCAGCAGTTTACGGGGGGCCCTCAGCTCCTACAATGAGCAGTTCTTC.

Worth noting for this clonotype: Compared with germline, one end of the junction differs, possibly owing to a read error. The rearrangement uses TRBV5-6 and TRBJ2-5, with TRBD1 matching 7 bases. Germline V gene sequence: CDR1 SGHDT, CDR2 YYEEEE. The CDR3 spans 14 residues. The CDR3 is CASRLTGTGETQYF. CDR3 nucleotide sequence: TGCGCCAGCAGACTGACAGGGACGGGGGAGACCCAGTACTTC. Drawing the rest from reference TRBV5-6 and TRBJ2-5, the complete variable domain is DAGVTQSPTHLIKTRGQQVTLRCSPKSGHDTVSWYQQALGQGPQFIFQYYEEEERQRGNFPDRFSGHQFPNYSSELNVNALLLGDSALYLCASRLTGTGETQYFGPGTRLLVL.

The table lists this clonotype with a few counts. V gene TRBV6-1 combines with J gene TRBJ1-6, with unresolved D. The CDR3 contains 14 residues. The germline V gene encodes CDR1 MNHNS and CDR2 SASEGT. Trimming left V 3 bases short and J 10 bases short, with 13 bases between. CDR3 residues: CASSDFSGVSPLHF. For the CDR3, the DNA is TGTGCCAGCAGTGACTTCAGCGGGGTCTCACCCCTCCACTTT.

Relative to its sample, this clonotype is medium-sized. The DNA of the CDR3 is TGTGCCACCAGCAAAGTGTACCAAGAGACCCAGTACTTC. Translation: CATSKVYQETQYF. The gene calls are TRBV15 and TRBJ2-5; D not certain. V lost 4 bases to trimming and J lost 0 bases, with 6 bases between them. The CDR3 runs 13 residues. The V gene's germline CDR1 is LNHNV and CDR2 YYDKDF (reference sequence).

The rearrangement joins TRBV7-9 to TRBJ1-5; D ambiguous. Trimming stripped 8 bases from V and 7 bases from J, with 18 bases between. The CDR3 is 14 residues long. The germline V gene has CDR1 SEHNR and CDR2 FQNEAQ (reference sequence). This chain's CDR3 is CASSLEVSGQPQHF. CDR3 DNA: TGTGCCAGCTCACTGGAGGTGAGCGGCCAGCCCCAGCATTTT.

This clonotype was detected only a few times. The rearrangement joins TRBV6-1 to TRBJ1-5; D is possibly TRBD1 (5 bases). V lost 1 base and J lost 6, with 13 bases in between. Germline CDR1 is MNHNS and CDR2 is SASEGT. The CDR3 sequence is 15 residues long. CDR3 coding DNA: TGTGCCAGCAGTGAAGGGGCCCTCAGGGTTCAGCCCCAGCATTTT. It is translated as CASSEGALRVQPQHF.

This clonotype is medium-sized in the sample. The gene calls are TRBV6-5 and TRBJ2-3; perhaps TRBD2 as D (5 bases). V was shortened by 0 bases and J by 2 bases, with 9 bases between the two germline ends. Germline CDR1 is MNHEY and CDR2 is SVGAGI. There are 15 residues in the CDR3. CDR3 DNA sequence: TGTGCCAGCAGTTACTCGACGGGGATCACAGATACGCAGTATTTT. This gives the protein CASSYSTGITDTQYF.

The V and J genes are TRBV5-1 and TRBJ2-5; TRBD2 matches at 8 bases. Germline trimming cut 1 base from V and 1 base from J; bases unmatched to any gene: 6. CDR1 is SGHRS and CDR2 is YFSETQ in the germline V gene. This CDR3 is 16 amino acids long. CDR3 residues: CASSLRPLAGQETQYF. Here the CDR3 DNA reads TGCGCCAGCAGCTTGAGGCCCCTAGCGGGCCAAGAGACCCAGTACTTC.

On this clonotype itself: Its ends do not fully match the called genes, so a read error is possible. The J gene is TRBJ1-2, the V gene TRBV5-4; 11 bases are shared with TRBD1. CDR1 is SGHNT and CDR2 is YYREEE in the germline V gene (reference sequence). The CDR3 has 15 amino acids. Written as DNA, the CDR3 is TGCGCCAGCAGCTTGGCTACCGGGACAGGGGGGGGCTACACCTTC. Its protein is CASSLATGTGGGYTF.

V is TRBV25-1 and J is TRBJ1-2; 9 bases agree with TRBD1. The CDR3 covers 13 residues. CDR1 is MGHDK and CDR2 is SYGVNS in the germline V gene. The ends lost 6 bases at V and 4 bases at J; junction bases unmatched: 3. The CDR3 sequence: CASRGQGIYGYTF. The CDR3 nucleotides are TGTGCCAGCAGGGGACAGGGAATCTATGGCTACACCTTC.

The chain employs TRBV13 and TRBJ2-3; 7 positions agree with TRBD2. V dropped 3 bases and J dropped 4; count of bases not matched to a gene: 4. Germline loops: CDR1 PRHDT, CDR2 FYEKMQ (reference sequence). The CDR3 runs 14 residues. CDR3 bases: TGTGCCAGCAGCTTGGGGGGGGATTCAGATACGCAGTATTTT. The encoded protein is CASSLGGDSDTQYF. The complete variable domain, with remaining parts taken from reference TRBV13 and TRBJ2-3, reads AAGVIQSPRHLIKEKRETATLKCYPIPRHDTVYWYQQGPGQDPQFLISFYEKMQSDKGSIPDRFSAQQFSDYHSELNMSSLELGDSALYFCASSLGGDSDTQYFGPGTRLTVL.

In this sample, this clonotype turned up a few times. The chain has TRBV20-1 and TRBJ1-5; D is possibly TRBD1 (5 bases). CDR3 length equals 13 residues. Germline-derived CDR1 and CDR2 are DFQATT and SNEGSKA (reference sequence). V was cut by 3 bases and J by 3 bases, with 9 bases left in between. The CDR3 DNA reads TGCAGTGCTAGTAACAGGCCCAATCAGCCCCAGCATTTT. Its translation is CSASNRPNQPQHF.

CDR3 nucleotides: TGTGCCAGCAGTTTCCAACTAGCGGGGGGTCCGGGGACCCAGTACTTC. Its protein product is CASSFQLAGGPGTQYF. The chain is built from TRBV27 and TRBJ2-5; 12 bases fit TRBD2. The germline gives CDR1 MNHEY, CDR2 SMNVEV (reference sequence). The junction had 9 bases not matched to a gene; V was cut back by 3 bases and J by 7 bases. The CDR3 loop spans 16 amino acids.

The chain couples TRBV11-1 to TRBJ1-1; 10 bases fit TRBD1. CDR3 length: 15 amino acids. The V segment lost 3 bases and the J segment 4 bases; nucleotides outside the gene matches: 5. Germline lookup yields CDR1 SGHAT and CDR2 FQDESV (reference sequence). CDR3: CASSFGQGVLTEAFF. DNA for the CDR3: TGTGCCAGCAGCTTCGGACAGGGGGTACTCACTGAAGCTTTCTTT.

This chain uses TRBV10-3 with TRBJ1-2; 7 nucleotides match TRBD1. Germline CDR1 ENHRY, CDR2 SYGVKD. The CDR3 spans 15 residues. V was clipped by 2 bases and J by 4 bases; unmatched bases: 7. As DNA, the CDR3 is TGTGCCATCAGTGAGATATTAGGGGGCGTCTATGGCTACACCTTC. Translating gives CAISEILGGVYGYTF.